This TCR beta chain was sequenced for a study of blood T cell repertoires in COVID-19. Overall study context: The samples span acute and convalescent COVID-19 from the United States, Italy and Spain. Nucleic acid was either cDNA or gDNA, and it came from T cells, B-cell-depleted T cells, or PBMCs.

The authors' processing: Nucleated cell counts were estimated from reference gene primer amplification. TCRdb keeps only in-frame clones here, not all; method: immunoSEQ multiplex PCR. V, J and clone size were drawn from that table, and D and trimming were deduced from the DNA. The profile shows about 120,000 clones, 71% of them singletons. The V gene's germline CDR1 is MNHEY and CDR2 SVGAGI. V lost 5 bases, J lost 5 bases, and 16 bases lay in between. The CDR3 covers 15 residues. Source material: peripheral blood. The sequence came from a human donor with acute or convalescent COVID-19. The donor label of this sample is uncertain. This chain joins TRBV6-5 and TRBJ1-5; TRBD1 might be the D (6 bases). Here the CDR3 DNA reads TGTGCCAGCAGTACGTTACAGGGTTGGGATCAGCCCCAGCATTTT. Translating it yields CASSTLQGWDQPQHF.